This TCR beta chain stems from a study of blood T cell repertoires in COVID-19. The CDR3 extends over 15 amino acids. CDR1 is MDHEN, CDR2 SYDVKM, per germline. The germline V and J ends were trimmed by 2 bases and 6 bases, with 15 bases remaining between them. The method was immunoSEQ multiplex PCR; TCRdb's version includes in-frame clones alone and lacks a portion of them. The table shows approximately 270,000 clones, with roughly 83% occurring only once. Sequencing was carried out using peripheral blood. The TCR comes from a man of 80 years or more with acute or convalescent COVID-19. The chain is built from TRBV28 and TRBJ2-3; tentatively, D is TRBD2 (5 bases). The CDR3 loop is CASSLVGVKKDTQYF. CDR3 DNA: TGTGCCAGCAGTTTAGTGGGAGTGAAGAAGGATACGCAGTATTTT.